The 20 T cell receptor beta chains in this list originate from one sample, sequenced in a study of response to subunit inactivated influenza vaccine. TCRdb ran MiXCR on the RT-PCR reads and lists one entry per CDR3 protein. The table has about 540,000 distinct CDR3 sequences, less than 25% seen once. This same sample was also taken into another study, of T cells expressing NK-cell markers. This second study says: Production of TCR beta cDNA relied on 5'RACE template switching with UMIs.

Sample: CD4+ T cells sorted from PBMCs, taken 12 days after vaccination. These receptors came from a middle-aged man who received an inactivated influenza vaccine.

This chain links TRBV20-1 with TRBJ1-1; 8 bases align to TRBD1. This CDR3 contains 13 residues. CDR1 and CDR2 (germline): DFQATT, SNEGSKA (reference sequence). The ends lost 5 bases at V and 4 bases at J; junction bases unmatched: 6. CDR3 amino acids: CSASRTGITEAFF. For the CDR3, the DNA is TGCAGTGCTTCGAGGACAGGGATCACTGAAGCTTTCTTT.

This chain links TRBV6-2 or TRBV6-3 with TRBJ1-2; D remains ambiguous. The germline gives CDR1 MNHEY, CDR2 SVGEGT. The CDR3 covers 11 residues. Trimming took off 2 bases at V and 5 bases at J, with 3 bases between the two ends. CDR3 in amino acids: CASSYRYGYTF. CDR3 nucleotide sequence: TGTGCCAGCAGTTACCGTTATGGCTACACCTTC.

CDR3 region: CASRYRALAGVPSTDTQYF. The CDR3 DNA is TGTGCCAGCAGATACAGGGCGCTAGCGGGAGTTCCTAGCACAGATACGCAGTATTTT. The chain recombines TRBV11-2 with TRBJ2-3; TRBD2 matches 10 bases. The CDR3 consists of 19 residues. CDR1 is SGHAT and CDR2 is FQNNGV in the germline V gene. V lost 6 bases to trimming and J lost 0 bases; unmatched junction nucleotides: 15.

This chain joins TRBV6-2 or TRBV6-3 and TRBJ2-1; perhaps TRBD2 as D (6 bases). Germline CDR1 reads MNHEY; CDR2 reads SVGEGT. The CDR3 has 16 residues. V dropped 6 bases and J dropped 6 bases, with 21 bases sitting between them. The CDR3 loop reads CASRRRDDSSVNEQFF. The CDR3 nucleotides read TGTGCCAGCAGGAGGCGGGATGACTCCTCGGTCAATGAGCAGTTCTTC.

This clonotype has more than one count but fewer than ten. V is TRBV25-1 and J is TRBJ2-1; TRBD1 or TRBD2 may be the D gene (6 bases each). V shed 3 bases and J shed 2 bases, with 14 bases lying between them. The CDR3 is 16 amino acids. CDR1 and CDR2 (germline): MGHDK, SYGVNS. The CDR3 protein is CASSEYRGLAYNEQFF. DNA for the CDR3: TGTGCCAGCAGTGAGTATCGGGGGCTCGCCTACAATGAGCAGTTCTTC.

This clonotype was detected a few times. The chain has TRBV6-1 and TRBJ1-1, with TRBD1 as a possible D gene (6 bases). CDR3 length: 16 amino acids. V shed 7 bases and J shed 13 bases, with 31 bases lying between them. CDR1 and CDR2 from the germline V gene are MNHNS and SASEGT. CDR3 in amino acids: CASNNGAMGEGGSGFF. CDR3 DNA: TGTGCCAGCAACAACGGGGCGATGGGGGAGGGGGGTTCAGGTTTCTTT.

This clonotype was observed a handful of times. V is TRBV4-2 and J is TRBJ1-4, with unresolved D. This CDR3 has 14 amino acids. V was shortened by 0 bases and J by 0 bases, with 2 bases between the two germline ends. Germline-derived CDR1 and CDR2 are LGHNA and YNFKEQ. This CDR3 is CASSQETTNEKLFF. CDR3 sequence (DNA): TGTGCCAGCAGCCAAGAAACAACTAATGAAAAACTGTTTTTT.

This chain uses TRBV20-1 with TRBJ2-7, with TRBD2 identical over 9 bases. V was pared by 1 base and J by 3 bases, with 7 bases of the junction left unmatched. Germline lookup yields CDR1 DFQATT and CDR2 SNEGSKA (reference sequence). The length of the CDR3 is 15 residues. The CDR3 sequence is CSARVAGVRGYEQYF. CDR3 DNA sequence: TGCAGTGCTAGAGTAGCGGGAGTAAGGGGCTACGAGCAGTACTTC.

The J gene is TRBJ2-7, the V gene TRBV5-1, with 10 bases aligning to TRBD1. Trimming at V came to 4 bases and at J to 5 bases, leaving 9 bases not matched to a gene. This CDR3 is 15 amino acids long. Germline V lookup: CDR1 SGHRS, CDR2 YFSETQ. This CDR3 reads CASSLGGTGVHEQYF. CDR3 nucleotide sequence: TGCGCCAGCAGCCTGGGGGGGACAGGGGTCCACGAGCAGTACTTC.

This clonotype was observed a handful of times. V usage is TRBV7-9 and J usage is TRBJ1-5; D not certain. Trimming stripped 0 bases from V and 4 bases from J, with 13 bases between. The germline V gene encodes CDR1 SEHNR and CDR2 FQNEAQ (reference sequence). This CDR3 is built from 16 residues. CDR3 amino acids: CASSLALNGGNQPQHF. The CDR3 coding sequence is TGTGCCAGCAGCTTAGCGCTAAATGGCGGGAATCAGCCCCAGCATTTT. The full variable domain, completed using reference TRBV7-9 and TRBJ1-5, is DTGVSQNPRHKITKRGQNVTFRCDPISEHNRLYWYRQTLGQGPEFLTYFQNEAQLEKSRLLSDRFSAERPKGSFSTLEIQRTEQGDSAMYLCASSLALNGGNQPQHFGDGTRLSIL.

The V call is TRBV29-1, the J call TRBJ2-7; 13 bases are a match to TRBD2. The V gene's germline CDR1 is SQVTM and CDR2 ANQGSEA. Unmatched junction bases numbered 8, after V lost 5 bases and J lost 7 bases. The CDR3 loop spans 14 amino acids. CDR3 region: CSVLGLAGAREQYF. CDR3 DNA sequence: TGCAGCGTTTTAGGACTAGCGGGAGCTCGGGAGCAGTACTTC.

This clonotype was counted only a few times. The chain has TRBV6-2 or TRBV6-3 and TRBJ1-1; 10 bases match TRBD1. The CDR3 is 17 residues long. The V gene end was trimmed by 2 bases and the J gene end by 1 base; junction bases not matched to a gene: 7. Germline CDR1 is MNHEY and CDR2 is SVGEGT. The CDR3 loop is CASSYPTGGLANTEAFF. The CDR3 bases are TGTGCCAGCAGTTACCCGACAGGGGGCTTGGCGAACACTGAAGCTTTCTTT.

The chain has TRBV5-1 and TRBJ2-7; 8 nucleotides agree with TRBD1. The J segment lost 6 bases and the V segment lost 0 bases, leaving 8 bases of the junction unmatched. CDR3 size: 15 residues. Germline V gives CDR1 SGHRS, CDR2 YFSETQ. This CDR3 is CASSLDGQGAGEQYF. The CDR3 bases are TGCGCCAGCAGCTTGGACGGTCAGGGGGCAGGCGAGCAGTACTTC.

The chain employs TRBV4-3 and TRBJ1-1; D might be TRBD1 (6 bases). The CDR3 totals 14 residues. The germline CDR1 and CDR2 sequences are LGHNA and YSLEER. V shed 2 bases and J shed 4 bases, with 11 bases lying between them. CDR3 residues: CASSQIQGTTEAFF. In nucleotides, the CDR3 is TGCGCCAGCAGCCAAATACAGGGAACCACTGAAGCTTTCTTT.

The chain employs TRBV4-2 and TRBJ2-1, with 9 bases that match TRBD2. The CDR3 runs 16 residues. V gave up 3 bases and J gave up 0 bases; unmatched junction bases: 3. The V gene's germline CDR1 is LGHNA and CDR2 YNFKEQ. Written as DNA, the CDR3 is TGTGCCAGCAGCCAGGGTAGCGGGAGCTCCTACAATGAGCAGTTCTTC. Translated, it gives CASSQGSGSSYNEQFF.

V and J are TRBV29-1 and TRBJ2-1, with 11 bases identical to TRBD2. CDR1 and CDR2 from the germline V gene are SQVTM and ANQGSEA. This CDR3 has 15 amino acids. V lost 4 bases, J lost 9 bases, and 11 bases stayed unmatched. CDR3 sequence (DNA): TGCAGCGTTGGGGGGCGACTAGCGGGAAGAGGTGAGCAGTTCTTC. This gives the protein CSVGGRLAGRGEQFF.

This clonotype was seen a few times. This chain links TRBV20-1 with TRBJ2-5; TRBD1 agrees at 7 bases. Germline-derived CDR1 and CDR2 are DFQATT and SNEGSKA (reference sequence). The CDR3 spans 14 residues. Trimming at V came to 3 bases and at J to 2 bases, leaving 6 bases not matched to a gene. CDR3 in DNA: TGCAGTGCTAGCATCGGGACAGCGCAAGAGACCCAGTACTTC. Translation gives CSASIGTAQETQYF.

This clonotype was counted at least ten times. The chain couples TRBV18 to TRBJ2-5, with D possibly TRBD2 on 6 matching bases. V was cut by 6 bases and J by 4 bases, with 15 bases left in between. The germline gives CDR1 KGHSH, CDR2 LQKENI. The CDR3 consists of 14 residues. CDR3 in amino acids: CASSPFNGGETQYF. CDR3 DNA sequence: TGTGCCAGCTCCCCATTTAACGGGGGAGAGACCCAGTACTTC.

This chain uses TRBV15 with TRBJ2-7, with 7 positions matching TRBD1. The CDR3 is made up of 14 amino acids. J gave up 2 bases and V 4 bases, and 5 bases lay outside the gene matches. CDR1 is LNHNV and CDR2 is YYDKDF in the germline V gene (reference sequence). The CDR3 DNA sequence: TGTGCCACCAGCAAAGAAGGACAGGCCTACGAGCAGTACTTC. This encodes CATSKEGQAYEQYF.

The rearrangement uses TRBV5-6 and TRBJ1-2; the D gene is possibly TRBD1 (5 bases). Germline values: CDR1 SGHDT, CDR2 YYEEEE. The V end lost 3 bases, the J end lost 4 bases, and 13 bases lay between the germline ends. This CDR3 is built from 14 residues. The CDR3 DNA is TGTGCCAGCAGCTGGGGGAGGACCGGCTATGGCTACACCTTC. Amino acids: CASSWGRTGYGYTF.